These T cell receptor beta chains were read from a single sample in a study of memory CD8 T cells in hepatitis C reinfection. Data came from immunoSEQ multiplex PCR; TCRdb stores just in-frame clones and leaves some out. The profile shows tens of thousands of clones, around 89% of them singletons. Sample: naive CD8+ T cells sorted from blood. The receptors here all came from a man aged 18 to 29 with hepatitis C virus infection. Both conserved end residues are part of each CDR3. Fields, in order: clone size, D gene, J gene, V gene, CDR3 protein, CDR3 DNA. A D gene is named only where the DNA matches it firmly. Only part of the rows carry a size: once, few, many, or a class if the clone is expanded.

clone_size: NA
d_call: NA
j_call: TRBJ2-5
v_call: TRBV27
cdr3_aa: CASSLFAGSGQETQYF
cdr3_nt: TGTGCCAGCAGTTTATTTGCAGGGTCAGGGCAAGAGACCCAGTACTTC

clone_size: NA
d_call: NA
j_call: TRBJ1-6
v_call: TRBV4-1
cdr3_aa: CASSQDPGLVPPTRSPLHF
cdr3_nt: TGCGCCAGCAGCCAAGATCCCGGCCTCGTCCCCCCAACGAGGTCACCCCTCCACTTT

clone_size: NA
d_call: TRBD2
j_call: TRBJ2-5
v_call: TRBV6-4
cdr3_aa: CASSDSGWASGELGRETQYF
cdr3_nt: TGTGCCAGCAGTGACTCAGGCTGGGCTAGCGGGGAACTGGGGCGAGAGACCCAGTACTTC

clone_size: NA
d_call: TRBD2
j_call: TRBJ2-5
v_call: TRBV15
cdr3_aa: CATSSSNPGLADFLETQYF
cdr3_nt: TGTGCCACCAGCAGTTCGAACCCGGGACTAGCGGATTTCCTTGAGACCCAGTACTTC

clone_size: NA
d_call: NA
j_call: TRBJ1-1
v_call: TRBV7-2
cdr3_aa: CASSWGGTEAFF
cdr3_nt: TGTGCCAGCAGCTGGGGGGGAACTGAAGCTTTCTTT

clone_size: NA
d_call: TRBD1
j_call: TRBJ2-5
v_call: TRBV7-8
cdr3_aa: CASSSEGQGETQYF
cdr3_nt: TGTGCCAGCAGCTCAGAGGGACAGGGGGAGACCCAGTACTTC

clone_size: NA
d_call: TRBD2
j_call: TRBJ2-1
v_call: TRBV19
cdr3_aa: CASTPGGQYNEQFF
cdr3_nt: TGTGCCAGTACCCCGGGGGGGCAGTACAATGAGCAGTTCTTC

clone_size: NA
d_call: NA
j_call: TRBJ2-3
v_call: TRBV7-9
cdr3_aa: CASSLVPGPTDTQYF
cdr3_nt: TGTGCCAGCAGCTTAGTTCCAGGGCCCACAGATACGCAGTATTTT

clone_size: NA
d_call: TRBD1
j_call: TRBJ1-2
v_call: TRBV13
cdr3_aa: CASIETGMNYGYTF
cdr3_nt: TGTGCCAGCATCGAGACAGGGATGAATTATGGCTACACCTTC

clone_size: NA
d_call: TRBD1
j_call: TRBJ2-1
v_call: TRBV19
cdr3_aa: CASSPGQAVNEQFF
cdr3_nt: TGTGCCAGTAGTCCGGGACAGGCAGTCAATGAGCAGTTCTTC

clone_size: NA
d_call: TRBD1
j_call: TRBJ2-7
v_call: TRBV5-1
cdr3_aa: CASSLATGVYEQYF
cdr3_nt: TGCGCCAGCAGCTTGGCTACAGGGGTCTACGAGCAGTACTTC

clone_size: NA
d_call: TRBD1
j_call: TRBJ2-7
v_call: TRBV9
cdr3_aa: CASSVGTGDYYEQYF
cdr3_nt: TGTGCCAGCAGCGTCGGGACAGGGGACTACTACGAGCAGTACTTC

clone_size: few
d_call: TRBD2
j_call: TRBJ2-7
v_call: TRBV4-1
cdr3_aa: CASSREERGSYEQYF
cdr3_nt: TGCGCCAGCAGCCGGGAGGAGCGGGGGTCCTACGAGCAGTACTTC

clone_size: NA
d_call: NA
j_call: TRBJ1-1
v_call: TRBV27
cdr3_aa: CASSLSVNTEAFF
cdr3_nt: TGTGCCAGCAGTTTAAGCGTGAACACTGAAGCTTTCTTT

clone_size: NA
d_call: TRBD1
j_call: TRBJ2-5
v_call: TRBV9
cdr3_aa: CASSQWDRSQETQYF
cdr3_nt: TGTGCCAGCAGTCAATGGGACAGATCTCAAGAGACCCAGTACTTC

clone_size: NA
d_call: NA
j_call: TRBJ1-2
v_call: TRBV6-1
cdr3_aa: CASSEVSNYGYTF
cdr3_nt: TGTGCCAGCAGTGAAGTGAGTAACTATGGCTACACCTTC

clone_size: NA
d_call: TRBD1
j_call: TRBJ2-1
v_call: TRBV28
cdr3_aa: CAGTGANNEQFF
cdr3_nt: TGTGCCGGGACAGGGGCCAACAATGAGCAGTTCTTC

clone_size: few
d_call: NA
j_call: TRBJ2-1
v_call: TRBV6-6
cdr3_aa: CASSTSSYNEQFF
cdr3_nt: TGTGCCAGCAGTACGAGCTCCTACAATGAGCAGTTCTTC

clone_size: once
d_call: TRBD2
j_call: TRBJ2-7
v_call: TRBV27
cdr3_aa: CASSFSGTSDYEQYF
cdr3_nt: TGTGCCAGCAGTTTCTCCGGGACTAGCGACTACGAGCAGTACTTC

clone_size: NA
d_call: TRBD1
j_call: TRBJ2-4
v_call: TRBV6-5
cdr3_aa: CASSSNTGGLNIQYF
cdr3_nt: TGTGCCAGCAGTTCCAACACAGGGGGCCTAAACATTCAGTACTTC

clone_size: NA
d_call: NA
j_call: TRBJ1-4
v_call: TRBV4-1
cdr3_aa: CASSQDNAEKLFF
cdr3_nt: TGCGCCAGCAGCCAAGATAACGCGGAAAAACTGTTTTTT

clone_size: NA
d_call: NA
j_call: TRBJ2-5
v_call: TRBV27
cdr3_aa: CASSAEGGETQYF
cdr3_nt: TGTGCCAGCAGTGCCGAGGGCGGAGAGACCCAGTACTTC

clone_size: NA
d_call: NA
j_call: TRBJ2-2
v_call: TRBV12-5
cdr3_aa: CASVVDTGELFF
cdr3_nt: TGTGCTAGTGTAGTCGACACCGGGGAGCTGTTTTTT

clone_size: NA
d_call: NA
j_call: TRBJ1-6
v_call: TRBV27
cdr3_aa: CASRSVLYNSPLHF
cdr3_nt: TGTGCCAGCCGGTCGGTCCTCTATAATTCACCCCTCCACTTT

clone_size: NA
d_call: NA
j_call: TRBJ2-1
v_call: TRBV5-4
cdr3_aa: CASSPAGFLEAEQFF
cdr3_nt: TGTGCCAGCAGCCCCGCCGGATTCCTAGAGGCTGAGCAGTTCTTC

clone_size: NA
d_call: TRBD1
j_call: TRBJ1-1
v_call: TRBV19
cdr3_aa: CASKKGRGVTEAFF
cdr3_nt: TGTGCCAGTAAAAAGGGCAGGGGGGTAACTGAAGCTTTCTTT

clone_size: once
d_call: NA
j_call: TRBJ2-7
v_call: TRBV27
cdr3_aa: CASSLGGAGVYEQYF
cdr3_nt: TGTGCCAGCAGTTTAGGCGGGGCCGGTGTATACGAGCAGTACTTC

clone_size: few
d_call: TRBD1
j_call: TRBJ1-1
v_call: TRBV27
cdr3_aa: CASQTGAAYGEAFF
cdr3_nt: TGTGCCAGTCAGACAGGGGCGGCGTACGGTGAAGCTTTCTTT